A single T cell receptor (beta chain) is shown here with its context. What it binds is not known. The data were obtained in a study of T cell repertoires in cytomegalovirus infection. Turning to the study itself: Indications of both CMV infection and matching HLA type were provided by public TCR beta signatures. Overall study results and limits: Clonotype analysis showed dominance of the ex vivo response by HLA-C-restricted CMV-specific TCR beta clonotypes.

TCRdb fed the reads into MiXCR, producing one record per CDR3 protein. In the table there are 150,000 to 200,000 distinct CDR3 sequences, approximately 20% of which are singletons. Looked up from germline, CDR1 is SGHNT and CDR2 is YYREEE (reference sequence). This CDR3 region has 15 residues. The trim removed 5 bases at V and 6 bases at J, leaving 13 bases unmatched. Sequencing used PBMCs. The origin of this receptor is a human donor in good health (CMV status not recorded). Some clones in this sample may be carry-over from other donors' samples. The V call is TRBV5-4, the J call TRBJ2-7, with 8 nucleotides matching TRBD1. The CDR3 spells CASSRAGTGGREQYF. In nucleotides, the CDR3 is TGTGCCAGCAGTCGTGCCGGGACAGGAGGTCGCGAGCAGTACTTC.